This T cell receptor beta chain was captured by sequencing in a study of cytomegalovirus exposure and HLA in healthy donors. Study summary: Of over 350 genotyped donors, 81% grouped in the Caucasian-associated ancestry cluster. Study-wide findings and caveats: The study labeled around 160 TCR beta chains cytomegalovirus-associated.

A multiplex PCR was run with 60 Vbeta primers and 13 Jbeta primers. Sequencing used immunoSEQ multiplex PCR; TCRdb keeps in-frame clones, though not all of them. Altogether about 100,000 clones are present, roughly 75% being singletons, with the ten largest covering 6% to 9.5%. This clone was seen a handful of times. Its antigen is unknown. Germline CDR1 and CDR2: SNHLY and FYNNEI. V lost 5 bases, J lost 1 base, and 6 bases stayed unmatched. The CDR3 contains 15 residues. Sequencing input: PBMCs. The sequence derives from a man aged 30 to 39 in good health and CMV-seronegative. This chain connects TRBV2 to TRBJ1-1; 8 bases align to TRBD1. The CDR3: CASSNQGAANTEAFF. CDR3 DNA: TGTGCCAGCAGTAATCAGGGGGCGGCGAACACTGAAGCTTTCTTT.